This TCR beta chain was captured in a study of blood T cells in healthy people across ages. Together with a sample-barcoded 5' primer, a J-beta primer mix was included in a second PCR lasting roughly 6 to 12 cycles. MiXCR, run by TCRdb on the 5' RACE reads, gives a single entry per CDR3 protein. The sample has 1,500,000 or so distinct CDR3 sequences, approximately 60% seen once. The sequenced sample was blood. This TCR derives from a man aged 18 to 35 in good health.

Written as DNA, the CDR3 is TGCAGTGCTAGAGATCCGGGGAACACTGAAGCTTTCTTT. Residues: CSARDPGNTEAFF. V usage is TRBV20-1 and J usage is TRBJ1-1, with unresolved D. Trimming cost V 0 bases and J 1 base, with 6 bases left between them. The CDR3 length is 13 residues. From germline, CDR1 is DFQATT and CDR2 SNEGSKA (reference sequence).